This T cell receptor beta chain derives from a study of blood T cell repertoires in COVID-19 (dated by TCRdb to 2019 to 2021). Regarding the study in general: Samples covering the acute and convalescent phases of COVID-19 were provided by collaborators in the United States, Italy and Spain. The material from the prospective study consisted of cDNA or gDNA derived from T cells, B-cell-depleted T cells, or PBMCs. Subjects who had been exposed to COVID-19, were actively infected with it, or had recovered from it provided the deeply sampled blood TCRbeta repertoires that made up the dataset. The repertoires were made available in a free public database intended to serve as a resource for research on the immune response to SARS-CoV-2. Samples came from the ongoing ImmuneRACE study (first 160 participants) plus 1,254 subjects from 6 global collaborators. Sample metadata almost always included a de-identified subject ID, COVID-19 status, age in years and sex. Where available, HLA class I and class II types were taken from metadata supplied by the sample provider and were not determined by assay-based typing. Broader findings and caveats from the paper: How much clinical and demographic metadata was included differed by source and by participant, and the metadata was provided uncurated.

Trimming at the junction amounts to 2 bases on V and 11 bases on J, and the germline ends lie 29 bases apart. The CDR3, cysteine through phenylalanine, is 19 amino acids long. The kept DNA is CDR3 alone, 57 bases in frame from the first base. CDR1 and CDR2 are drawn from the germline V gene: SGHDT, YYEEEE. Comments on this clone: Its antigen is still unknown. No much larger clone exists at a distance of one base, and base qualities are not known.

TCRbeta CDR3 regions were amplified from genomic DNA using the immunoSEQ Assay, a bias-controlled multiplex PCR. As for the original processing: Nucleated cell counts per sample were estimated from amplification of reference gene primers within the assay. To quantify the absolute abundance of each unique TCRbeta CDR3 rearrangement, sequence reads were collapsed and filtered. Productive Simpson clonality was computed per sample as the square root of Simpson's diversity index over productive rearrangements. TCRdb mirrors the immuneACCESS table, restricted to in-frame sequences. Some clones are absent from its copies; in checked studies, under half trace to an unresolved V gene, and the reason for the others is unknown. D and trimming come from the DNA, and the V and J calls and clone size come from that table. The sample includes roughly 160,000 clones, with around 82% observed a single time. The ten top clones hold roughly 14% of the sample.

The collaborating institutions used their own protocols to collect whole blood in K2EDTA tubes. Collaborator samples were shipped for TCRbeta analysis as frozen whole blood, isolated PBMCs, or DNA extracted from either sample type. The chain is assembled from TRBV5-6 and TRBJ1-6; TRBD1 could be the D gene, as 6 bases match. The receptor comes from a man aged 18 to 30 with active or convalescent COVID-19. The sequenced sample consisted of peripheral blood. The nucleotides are TGTGCCAGCAGCTTAAAACCACTCCGGGACACCGGGAGGAGAGCACCCCTCCACTTT. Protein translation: CASSLKPLRDTGRRAPLHF. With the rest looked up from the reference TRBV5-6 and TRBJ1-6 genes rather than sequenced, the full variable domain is DAGVTQSPTHLIKTRGQQVTLRCSPKSGHDTVSWYQQALGQGPQFIFQYYEEEERQRGNFPDRFSGHQFPNYSSELNVNALLLGDSALYLCASSLKPLRDTGRRAPLHFGNGTRLTVT.